Presented here are 24 T cell receptor beta chains from one specimen sequenced in a study of T-cell memory formation after mild COVID-19. Using its own MiXCR run on the 5' RACE reads, TCRdb lists one record per CDR3 protein. The sample includes a few hundred thousand distinct CDR3 sequences, around 15% of them seen just once. Sample: PBMCs or a T cell subset sorted from them (not recorded which). These receptors all come from a man aged 18 to 30 who had mild COVID-19 (a few samples of this study predate the infection). Cell type and time point are not known.

This clonotype has more than one count but fewer than ten. The chain joins TRBV20-1 to TRBJ1-4, with D possibly being TRBD1 (6 bases). This CDR3 comprises 12 residues. Germline-derived CDR1 and CDR2 are DFQATT and SNEGSKA (reference sequence). The CDR3 is CSAGVSNEKLFF. In DNA form, the CDR3 reads TGCAGCGCAGGGGTGTCTAATGAAAAACTGTTTTTT.

The chain joins TRBV6-5 to TRBJ2-7, with D perhaps TRBD1 (6 bases). V shed 2 bases and J shed 2 bases, with 13 bases lying between them. Germline V gives CDR1 MNHEY, CDR2 SVGAGI. The CDR3 loop spans 15 amino acids. The CDR3 reads CASSYRQVQTYEQYF. CDR3 sequence (DNA): TGTGCCAGCAGTTACCGACAGGTCCAAACCTACGAGCAGTACTTC.

This clonotype was seen a few times. The V and J genes are TRBV27 and TRBJ1-1; possibly TRBD1 for D (5 bases). Trimming took off 3 bases at V and 10 bases at J, with 9 bases between the two ends. There are 11 residues in the CDR3. Germline V gives CDR1 MNHEY, CDR2 SMNVEV (reference sequence). The CDR3 DNA follows: TGTGCCAGCAGTTTTCTAGGGGCAGCTTTCTTT. It encodes CASSFLGAAFF.

This clonotype was found many times. The J gene is TRBJ1-2, the V gene TRBV10-3, with D uncertain. Trimming removed 6 bases at V and 1 base at J, with 6 bases between. Germline V CDR1 and CDR2: ENHRY, SYGVKD. The CDR3 sequence is 12 residues long. The CDR3 coding sequence is TGTGCCATCAGAAGACATAACTATGGCTACACCTTC. This gives the protein CAIRRHNYGYTF.

This chain uses TRBV12-3 or TRBV12-4 with TRBJ1-4; possible D gene TRBD1, 6 bases. Trimming removed 7 bases from V and 4 bases from J, with 13 bases in between. The CDR3 is made up of 14 amino acids. The CDR3: CASTLGGGNEKLFF. DNA of the CDR3: TGTGCCAGCACCCTGGGAGGGGGTAATGAAAAACTGTTTTTT.

J is TRBJ2-1 and V is TRBV7-3; a weak D match, TRBD1 (5 bases). CDR1 is SGHTA, CDR2 FQGTGA, per germline. The CDR3 runs 15 residues. V was shortened by 4 bases and J by 3 bases, with 13 bases between the two germline ends. The CDR3 nucleotides are TGTGCCAGCAGCTCTCAGGGCCCAGGCTACAATGAGCAGTTCTTC. It yields the protein CASSSQGPGYNEQFF.

This chain joins TRBV4-3 and TRBJ2-7; D is perhaps TRBD1 (5 bases). Germline V lookup: CDR1 LGHNA, CDR2 YSLEER. There are 14 residues in the CDR3. V was cut by 0 bases and J by 4 bases, with 10 bases left in between. CDR3 nucleotide sequence: TGCGCCAGCAGCCAAGACAGGGTTGGGTACGAGCAGTACTTC. Translation: CASSQDRVGYEQYF.

The table lists this clonotype with a few counts. CDR3 protein: CASSYTGPYGYTF. The CDR3 bases are TGTGCCAGCAGTTACACCGGACCCTATGGCTACACCTTC. The rearrangement links TRBV6-2 or TRBV6-3 to TRBJ1-2; D gene unclear. Germline-derived CDR1 and CDR2 are MNHEY and SVGEGT. The V and J ends lost 2 bases and 4 bases respectively, with 8 bases between them. CDR3 length equals 13 residues.

This clonotype was seen more than once but under ten times. The CDR3 DNA is TGTGCCAGCAGCCCGAGACAGGGGAAGTGGGAATCACCCCTCCACTTT. This sequence encodes CASSPRQGKWESPLHF. The V and J genes are TRBV5-6 and TRBJ1-6, with 8 bases that match TRBD1. The CDR3 length is 16 residues. Germline V lookup: CDR1 SGHDT, CDR2 YYEEEE. V gave up 4 bases and J gave up 10 bases; unmatched junction bases: 13. Supplemented by reference TRBV5-6 and TRBJ1-6, the full variable domain reads DAGVTQSPTHLIKTRGQQVTLRCSPKSGHDTVSWYQQALGQGPQFIFQYYEEEERQRGNFPDRFSGHQFPNYSSELNVNALLLGDSALYLCASSPRQGKWESPLHFGNGTRLTVT.

By share, this clonotype counts as medium-sized (0.01 to 0.1%). The chain recombines TRBV7-8 with TRBJ2-3, with 10 positions matching TRBD2. The J segment lost 6 bases and the V segment lost 5 bases, leaving 8 bases of the junction unmatched. Germline V gene lookup returns CDR1 SGHVS and CDR2 FQNEAQ. This CDR3 has 15 residues. The CDR3 bases are TGTGCCAGCAGCCCCCAGCGGGGGGGCCGTGATACGCAGTATTTT. It codes for CASSPQRGGRDTQYF.

Comment on this clonotype: The junction does not match germline at one end; this may be a read error. This chain uses TRBV7-9 with TRBJ2-2; D not resolved. This CDR3 comprises 13 residues. Germline assignment: CDR1 SEHNR and CDR2 FQNEAQ (reference sequence). The CDR3 loop is CASSLANNGELFF. CDR3 coding DNA: TGTGCCAGCAGCTTAGCCAACAACGGGGAGCTGTTTTTT.

This clonotype was seen many times. The chain employs TRBV28 and TRBJ2-2, with D possibly called TRBD1 or TRBD2 (5 bases each). This CDR3 region has 14 residues. V lost 5 bases, J lost 6 bases, and 13 bases lay in between. Germline V gene lookup returns CDR1 MDHEN and CDR2 SYDVKM. The CDR3 DNA follows: TGTGCCAGCAGTCCACCGGGGCATGCCGGGGAGCTGTTTTTT. Protein: CASSPPGHAGELFF.

The chain combines TRBV12-3 or TRBV12-4 with TRBJ2-7, with 8 bases lining up with TRBD2. V gave up 5 bases and J gave up 0 bases; unmatched junction bases: 3. The length of the CDR3 is 14 residues. In DNA, the CDR3 is TGTGCCAGCAGTCGGGGGGGGAGCTCCTACGAGCAGTACTTC. Residues: CASSRGGSSYEQYF.

The chain joins TRBV14 to TRBJ2-3, with TRBD2 matching over 9 bases. V was pared by 5 bases and J by 11 bases, with 20 bases of the junction left unmatched. Germline V gene sequence: CDR1 SGHDN, CDR2 FVKESK. This CDR3 is 17 amino acids long. This chain's CDR3 is CASSGSATGLAPLWQYF. CDR3 sequence (DNA): TGTGCCAGCAGCGGTTCGGCAACGGGACTAGCACCTCTTTGGCAGTATTTT.

The chain combines TRBV6-5 with TRBJ1-1; the D is unclear. The CDR3 spans 13 residues. In germline, CDR1 is MNHEY, CDR2 SVGAGI. The germline V and J ends were trimmed by 5 bases and 11 bases, with 18 bases remaining between them. CDR3 region: CASSPGPWGIAFF. Written as DNA, the CDR3 is TGTGCCAGCAGTCCTGGGCCGTGGGGTATTGCTTTCTTT.

For this clonotype: Since the CDR3 does not end with the conserved phenylalanine or tryptophan, this likely comes from a read error. The chain has TRBV4-1 and TRBJ2-7; D may be TRBD2 (6 bases). V was pared by 8 bases and J by 1 base, with 12 bases between. The CDR3 consists of 13 residues. Germline V gene lookup returns CDR1 MGHRA and CDR2 YSYEKL. CDR3 in amino acids: CASPGVRSYEQYC. In DNA, the CDR3 is TGCGCCAGCCCGGGGGTCAGGTCCTACGAGCAGTACTGC.

This rearrangement joins TRBV28 to TRBJ2-3; 13 nucleotides agree with TRBD2. The CDR3 has 17 amino acids. CDR1 is MDHEN, CDR2 SYDVKM, per germline. V shed 5 bases, J shed 2 bases, and the junction held 7 bases outside the gene matches. CDR3 region: CASSVQTSGGPTDTQYF. The CDR3 nucleotides read TGTGCCAGCAGTGTCCAGACTAGCGGGGGGCCCACAGATACGCAGTATTTT. Full variable domain (rest looked up from reference TRBV28 and TRBJ2-3): DVKVTQSSRYLVKRTGEKVFLECVQDMDHENMFWYRQDPGLGLRLIYFSYDVKMKEKGDIPEGYSVSREKKERFSLILESASTNQTSMYLCASSVQTSGGPTDTQYFGPGTRLTVL.

Only a few counts were recorded for this clonotype. The V gene is TRBV5-1, the J gene TRBJ2-2; maybe TRBD2 (5 bases). Trimming left V 1 base short and J 5 bases short, with 12 bases between. The CDR3 loop spans 15 amino acids. Germline V gene lookup returns CDR1 SGHRS and CDR2 YFSETQ. CDR3 sequence (DNA): TGCGCCAGCAGCTTGTACGGGGATGCGACCGGGGAGCTGTTTTTT. Protein product: CASSLYGDATGELFF.

This chain uses TRBV4-2 with TRBJ1-6, with D possibly TRBD1 on 5 matching bases. Per germline, CDR1 LGHNA and CDR2 YNFKEQ. Trimming took off 2 bases at V and 8 bases at J, with 16 bases between the two ends. The CDR3 runs to 16 residues. Here the CDR3 DNA reads TGTGCCAGCAGCCAAAGGGAACGGGGACCGGATTCACCCCTCCACTTT. Its translation is CASSQRERGPDSPLHF.

The chain carries TRBV5-5 and TRBJ2-5; D tentatively reads TRBD1 or TRBD2 (5 bases each). Germline V gene sequence: CDR1 SGHKS, CDR2 YYEKEE (reference sequence). CDR3 size: 16 residues. V lost 4 bases and J 5 bases, leaving 21 bases between the germline ends. The CDR3: CASSRRWDGVAETQYF. CDR3 nucleotide sequence: TGTGCCAGCAGCCGACGATGGGACGGTGTCGCGGAGACCCAGTACTTC.

A few counts support this clonotype. The V gene is TRBV20-1, the J gene TRBJ2-1, with TRBD1 matching 7 bases. Germline assignment: CDR1 DFQATT and CDR2 SNEGSKA (reference sequence). The CDR3 spans 16 residues. The V gene end was trimmed by 1 base and the J gene end by 2 bases; junction bases not matched to a gene: 8. The CDR3 region is CSARVPRTGPYNEQFF. Written as DNA, the CDR3 is TGCAGTGCTAGAGTTCCCCGGACAGGTCCCTACAATGAGCAGTTCTTC.

This clonotype was picked up many times. The J gene is TRBJ2-3, the V gene TRBV4-2; possibly TRBD1 or TRBD2 for D (5 bases each). The CDR3 spans 18 residues. V was clipped by 0 bases and J by 1 base, with 17 bases between them. CDR1 and CDR2 (germline): LGHNA, YNFKEQ. For the CDR3, the DNA is TGTGCCAGCAGCCAAGATCAGAGGGGCAATAGCCGCACAGATACGCAGTATTTT. Its protein is CASSQDQRGNSRTDTQYF.

This clonotype showed up just a few times. This rearrangement joins TRBV4-3 to TRBJ2-3, with 8 nucleotides matching TRBD2. The CDR3 extends over 17 amino acids. Germline CDR1 is LGHNA and CDR2 is YSLEER. J gave up 1 base and V 5 bases, and 11 bases lay outside the gene matches. CDR3 bases: TGCGCCAGCAGCTTAGGACGCGGGAGGCGTGGCACAGATACGCAGTATTTT. Translating it yields CASSLGRGRRGTDTQYF.

V gene TRBV10-2 combines with J gene TRBJ2-7; D ambiguous. CDR3 length equals 13 residues. V was pared by 0 bases and J by 6 bases, with 9 bases between. CDR1 and CDR2 (germline): WSHSY, SAAADI. In DNA, the CDR3 is TGCGCCAGCAGTGAGTCTCAATGGGGCGAGCAGTACTTC. Its protein is CASSESQWGEQYF.